The TCR beta chain under discussion was sequenced for a study of T cells expressing NK-cell markers. TCRdb reanalyzed the 5' RACE reads, giving one entry per CDR3 protein sequence and no DNA. This table holds more than 120,000 distinct CDR3 sequences. This TCR was sampled from a man between 18 and 35 years old in good health. The material sequenced was blood T cells: a sorted CD56 or NKG2C T cell subset, CD4+ or CD8+ T cells, or bulk PBMC T cells (not recorded which).

The CDR3 sequence: CASSDPATNEKLFF. The chain couples TRBV10-2 to TRBJ1-4. This CDR3 spans 14 amino acids. Germline lookup yields CDR1 WSHSY and CDR2 SAAADI.